Below, one T cell receptor (beta chain) is given with its context. These data belong to a study of blood T cell repertoires in COVID-19. Study-level background: Some COVID-19 samples were acute and others convalescent; all came from the United States, Italy and Spain. In each case, the material was cDNA or gDNA derived from T cells, B-cell-depleted T cells, or PBMCs.

The CDR3 totals 14 residues. Germline V gene lookup returns CDR1 MDHEN and CDR2 SYDVKM. The V and J ends lost 6 bases and 5 bases respectively, with 17 bases between them. Methods used by the authors: Reference gene primer amplification gave estimated nucleated cell counts. Sequenced by immunoSEQ multiplex PCR; TCRdb stores in-frame clones only, minus some. V and J calls and clone size follow that table, whereas D and trimming were derived from the DNA. Among about 59,000 clones listed, roughly 80% were seen once. This chain connects TRBV28 to TRBJ2-7, with D possibly being TRBD1 (6 bases). This TCR came from a woman in her forties or fifties with active or convalescent COVID-19. The sequencing sample was made of peripheral blood. CDR3 DNA sequence: TGTGCCAGCAGGGGGTCAGGGGTTTACCACGAGCAGTACTTC. It yields the protein CASRGSGVYHEQYF.